This T cell receptor beta chain stems from a study of T cells in Graves' hyperthyroidism and ophthalmopathy. Study-wide results and limits: Stable hyperthyroidism was separated from ophthalmopathy by a model based on 13 V-J features.

RNA transcripts yielded amplified TCR beta CDR3 regions. HTBI primers were used for first-round RT-PCR of the TCR CDR3. TCRdb re-derived calls from the multiplex PCR reads in MiXCR, one entry per CDR3 protein. This sample yields 500,000 to 800,000 distinct CDR3 sequences, of which roughly 15% are seen a single time; approximately 12% belongs to the top ten. Each diagnosis was grounded in clinical symptoms, serum thyroxine and TRAb, thyroid ultrasound, and orbital computed tomography. Isolation of PBMCs was performed on around 9.3 ml fresh peripheral blood. This clonotype turned up a few times. The antigen is undetermined. CDR1 and CDR2 (germline): MDHEN, SYDVKM. V dropped 5 bases and J dropped 2 bases, with 8 bases sitting between them. This CDR3 region has 13 residues.

This chain joins TRBV28 and TRBJ2-3; D not certain. The TCR comes from a woman aged 50 to 65 with Graves' ophthalmopathy. The sequenced sample consisted of blood. The CDR3 DNA follows: TGTGCCAGCAGTCCCCCGGACACAGATACGCAGTATTTT. This codes for CASSPPDTDTQYF.